The clone carrying this T cell receptor beta chain has at least ten counts. Its antigen is as yet unknown. The read ends 3 residues shy of where the CDR3 ends; the end is completed using the germline J gene. Using immunoSEQ multiplex PCR, the repertoire was profiled, and TCRdb retains in-frame clones only, with some absent. The sample holds 25,000 to 30,000 clones, and no clone turns up only once. This entry is derived from a study of T cell clonality in common variable immunodeficiency. Trimming at V came to 0 bases and at J to 5 bases, leaving 10 bases not matched to a gene. The CDR3 spans 16 residues. CDR1 and CDR2 from the germline V gene are SQVTM and ANQGSEA. Study results and caveats: In common variable immunodeficiency, TCR beta chains reportedly carried fewer deletions and N-nucleotide insertions.

Sequenced material: peripheral blood mononuclear cells. This chain links TRBV29-1 with TRBJ2-1, with TRBD1 matching 7 bases. This TCR came from a human donor with common variable immunodeficiency. The CDR3 DNA, read in part, is TGCAGCGTTGAAGATCCACTCCGGGACAGAAACAATGAG. This codes for CSVEDPLRDRNNE. In full, the CDR3 reads CSVEDPLRDRNNEQFF.